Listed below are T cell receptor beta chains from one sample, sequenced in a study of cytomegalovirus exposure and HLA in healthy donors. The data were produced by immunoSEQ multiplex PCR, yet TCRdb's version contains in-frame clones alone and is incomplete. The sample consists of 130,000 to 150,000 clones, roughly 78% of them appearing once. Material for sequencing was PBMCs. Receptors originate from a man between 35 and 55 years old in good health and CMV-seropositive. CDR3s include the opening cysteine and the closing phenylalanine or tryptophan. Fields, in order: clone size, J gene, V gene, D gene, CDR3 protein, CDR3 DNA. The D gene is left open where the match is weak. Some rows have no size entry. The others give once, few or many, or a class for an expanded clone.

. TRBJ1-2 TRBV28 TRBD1 CASSLVRQGYGYTF TGTGCCAGCAGTTTAGTCCGACAGGGCTATGGCTACACCTTC
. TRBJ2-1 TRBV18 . CASSPTKLDANEQFF TGTGCCAGCTCACCGACTAAACTAGATGCCAATGAGCAGTTCTTC
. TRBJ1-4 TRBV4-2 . CASSQTGVGGYEKLFF TGTGCCAGCAGCCAAACCGGGGTGGGAGGGTACGAAAAACTGTTTTTT
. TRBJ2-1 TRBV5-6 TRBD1 CASSLVDRGRNEQFF TGTGCCAGCAGCTTGGTAGACAGGGGACGCAATGAGCAGTTCTTC
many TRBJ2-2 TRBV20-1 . CSARATGELFF TGCAGTGCTAGGGCTACCGGGGAGCTGTTTTTT
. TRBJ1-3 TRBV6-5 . CASRLTGSGNTIYF TGTGCCAGCAGATTAACAGGCTCTGGAAACACCATATATTTT
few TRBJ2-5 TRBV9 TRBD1 CASSVQGAGETQYF TGTGCCAGCAGCGTACAGGGGGCGGGTGAGACCCAGTACTTC
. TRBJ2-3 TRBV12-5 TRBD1 CASGKGTGVATDTQYF TGTGCTAGTGGTAAAGGGACAGGGGTGGCCACAGATACGCAGTATTTT
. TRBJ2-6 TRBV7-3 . CASSLSGSGANVLTF TGTGCCAGCAGCTTATCAGGGTCCGGGGCCAACGTCCTGACTTTC
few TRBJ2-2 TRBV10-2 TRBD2 CASGHSGTNTGELFF TGCGCCAGCGGTCATAGCGGGACCAACACCGGGGAGCTGTTTTTT
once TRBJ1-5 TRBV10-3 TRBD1 CAISEHGTGEGYQPQHF TGTGCCATCAGTGAGCATGGCACAGGGGAAGGATACCAGCCCCAGCATTTT
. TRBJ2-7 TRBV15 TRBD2 CATRRLAESSYEQYF TGTGCCACCAGGAGACTAGCGGAAAGCTCCTACGAGCAGTACTTC
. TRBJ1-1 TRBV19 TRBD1 CASRSGGTVNTEAFF TGTGCCAGTAGGAGCGGGGGGACAGTGAACACTGAAGCTTTCTTT
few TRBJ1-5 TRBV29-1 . CSAGGGSNQPQHF TGCAGCGCCGGGGGGGGGAGTAATCAGCCCCAGCATTTT
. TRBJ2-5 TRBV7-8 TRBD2 CASSLGSGSLETQYF TGTGCCAGCAGCTTAGGTAGCGGGAGCTTGGAGACCCAGTACTTC
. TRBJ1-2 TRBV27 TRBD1 CASRTTGKEDTF TGTGCCAGCAGAACGACAGGGAAGGAAGACACCTTC
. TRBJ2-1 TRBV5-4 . CASSAASDPYNEQFF TGTGCCAGCAGCGCCGCTAGCGATCCCTACAATGAGCAGTTCTTC
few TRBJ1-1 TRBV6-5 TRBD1 CASTRLMTGGTEAFF TGTGCCAGCACCCGTTTGATGACAGGGGGCACTGAAGCTTTCTTT
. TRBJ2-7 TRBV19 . CASSIGPGYEQYF TGTGCCAGTAGTATAGGTCCGGGTTACGAGCAGTACTTC
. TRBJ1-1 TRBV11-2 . CASSLDLKGYVEAFF TGTGCCAGCAGCTTAGATCTGAAGGGGTATGTTGAAGCTTTCTTT
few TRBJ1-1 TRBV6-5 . CASSYSPGNTEAFF TGTGCCAGCAGTTACTCCCCAGGTAACACTGAAGCTTTCTTT
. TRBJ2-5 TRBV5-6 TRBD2 CASSLSGRLGETQYF TGTGCCAGCAGCTTAAGCGGGAGGCTCGGAGAGACCCAGTACTTC
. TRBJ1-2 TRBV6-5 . CASSYSPANYGYTF TGTGCCAGCAGTTACTCACCAGCTAACTATGGCTACACCTTC
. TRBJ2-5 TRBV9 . CASSVEEGSRETQYF TGTGCCAGCAGCGTAGAGGAGGGATCGAGAGAGACCCAGTACTTC
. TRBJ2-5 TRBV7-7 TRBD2 CASSSPGLAGGPEETQYF TGTGCCAGCAGCTCCCCGGGACTAGCGGGAGGGCCGGAGGAGACCCAGTACTTC
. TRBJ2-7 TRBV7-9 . CSSSLILGGKDEQYF TGTTCCAGCAGCTTAATACTCGGGGGAAAGGACGAGCAGTACTTC
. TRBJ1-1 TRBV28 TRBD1 CASSHRGLSTEAFF TGTGCCAGCAGTCACAGGGGGTTGAGCACTGAAGCTTTCTTT
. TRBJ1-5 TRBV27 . CASSLSWGLYSNQPQHF TGTGCCAGCAGTTTATCGTGGGGACTATATAGCAATCAGCCCCAGCATTTT